The sequence of this TCR beta chain was determined in a study of T cell responses to AZD1222 COVID-19 vaccine. This clone showed up just once. What it binds is unknown. Sequencing was performed with immunoSEQ multiplex PCR; in TCRdb, only in-frame clones are kept and a portion is missing. The sample lists approximately 260,000 clones; approximately 95% were seen once. Germline loops: CDR1 MGHRA, CDR2 YSYEKL. The CDR3 contains 17 residues. Trimming at V came to 0 bases and at J to 6 bases, leaving 10 bases not matched to a gene. Broader study findings: Spike-specific TCR breadth rose after two AZD1222 doses, and depth rose as well. Repertoire collection took place solely once the T cell response had peaked. The donor cohort was predominantly white British with a female majority, and clonal diversity may have been underestimated. The study reported that nearly half of spike-specific TCRs target unmutated variant regions.

The rearrangement links TRBV4-1 to TRBJ1-5; TRBD1 matches 8 bases. The receptor's source is an adult in good health. The sample was peripheral blood, taken on day 0 of AZD1222 vaccination. The CDR3, as DNA: TGCGCCAGCAGCCAAGATATAATCCCCAGGGGGCTTCAGCCCCAGCATTTT. Translated: CASSQDIIPRGLQPQHF.